The 3 T cell receptor beta chains below all came from one sample that was sequenced in a study of shared clonotypes between healthy human individuals. Selected positively for CCR7 and CD45RO-negative, naive CD8 cells excluded terminally differentiated effector memory CD45RA+ cells. Only in-frame clones appear in the TCRdb table, and some are missing; sequencing was by immunoSEQ multiplex PCR. The sample has roughly 2,000,000 clones; around 96% are singletons. The material sequenced was naive CD8+ T cells sorted from blood. The receptors shown here come from a man aged 18 to 29 in good health.

Note on this clone: The sample holds other DNA sequences that translate to the same CDR3. This chain links TRBV27 with TRBJ2-7, with 10 bases identical to TRBD1. The CDR3 runs to 15 residues. Germline V CDR1 and CDR2: MNHEY, SMNVEV (reference sequence). V was clipped by 5 bases and J by 1 base; unmatched bases: 5. The DNA of the CDR3 is TGTGCCAGCAGTCCGGACAGGGGGACATCCTACGAGCAGTACTTC. Protein: CASSPDRGTSYEQYF.

The chain recombines TRBV13 with TRBJ2-7; 10 bases fit TRBD2. Germline CDR1 and CDR2: PRHDT and FYEKMQ (reference sequence). This CDR3 comprises 15 residues. V shed 6 bases and J 6 bases; nucleotides not matched to a gene: 11. The CDR3 loop reads CASSTRELAGSEQYF. Here the CDR3 DNA reads TGTGCCAGCAGTACCAGGGAACTAGCGGGATCCGAGCAGTACTTC.

The rearrangement links TRBV5-4 to TRBJ2-3; 8 bases match TRBD2. Germline-derived CDR1 and CDR2 are SGHNT and YYREEE (reference sequence). The CDR3 covers 15 residues. The trim removed 5 bases at V and 3 bases at J, leaving 8 bases unmatched. CDR3 in amino acids: CASSPDGGGTDTQYF. CDR3 nucleotides: TGTGCCAGCAGTCCCGACGGGGGGGGGACAGATACGCAGTATTTT.